The text below deals with one TCR beta chain. Its antigen is still unknown. A much larger clonotype is one base distant, so this may be a read error. In the germline V gene (reference sequence), CDR1 corresponds to DFQATT and CDR2 to SNEGSKA. At the junction V is shortened by 0 bases and J by 4 bases, with 16 bases in between. From cysteine to phenylalanine, the CDR3 is 16 amino acids long. Here the CDR3 DNA is all that survives: 48 bases in frame from base 1. The sample is drawn from a study of T-cell reconstitution after alpha-beta-depleted transplantation in children (dated by TCRdb to the mid-2010s). Background on the whole study: T-cell immune reconstitution after TCRalphabeta/CD19-depleted allogeneic hematopoietic cell transplantation in children was quantitatively tracked in the study by means of TCR repertoire profiling.

According to the study, the label for this sample's treatment or condition signals: allogeneic hematopoietic cell transplantation with graft depleted of TCRalphabeta T cells and CD19 B cells. The transplant recipients were children given TCRalphabeta/CD19-depleted allogeneic hematopoietic cell grafts. The full study reports these points: The frequencies of hyperexpanded clones fell over the following months, and after one year, T-cell counts and TCRbeta diversity were mostly attributed to newly produced T cells. The apparently early recovery of alphabetaT-cell counts about two months after transplant reportedly depended on only several hundred rapidly expanded clones that came from non-depleted graft cells. The high TCRbeta diversity at day 60 in some patients was ascribed to recipient T cells and intrathymic progenitors that had survived conditioning.

Library preparation was by PCR. The data were produced on an Illumina HiSeq 2500. TCR libraries were prepared with molecular barcoding, using unique molecular identifiers to normalize TCRbeta repertoire quantification. TCRdb took the public reads, trimmed them with fastp at Q25, ran MiXCR for clone calling and kept in-frame beta chains. CDR3 protein duplicates are merged, each entry listing the most common genes and DNA. This sample comprises hundreds of thousands of distinct CDR3 sequences, approximately 14% of them detected only once. 0.75% to 0.85% of the sample belongs to the ten largest clones. This receptor chain uses TRBV20-1 and TRBJ2-1; the D gene is perhaps TRBD2, on 6 matching bases. Source: PBMCs, taken before TCRalphabeta/CD19-depleted stem cell transplant. This TCR was sampled from a girl aged 2-9 years with congenital amegakaryocytic thrombocytopenia, due to receive a stem cell transplant. The sequenced DNA: TGCAGTGCTAGAGATCGGGGGAGTGGAGTTTACAATGAGCAGTTCTTC. The resulting protein is CSARDRGSGVYNEQFF.